A single sample is the source of the 25 T cell receptor beta chains below, sequenced in a study of identical twins. TCRdb re-called the 5' RACE reads with MiXCR, one entry per CDR3 protein. This table holds about 920,000 distinct CDR3 sequences, 10% to 15% found once. These data also featured in a second study, about yellow fever vaccine responses in identical twins.

What was sequenced was PBMCs. All receptors come from a woman younger than 35 in good health.

This CDR3 is CASRRQIYEQYF. As DNA, the CDR3 is TGTGCCAGCAGGCGACAGATATACGAGCAGTACTTC. The V and J genes are TRBV6-2 or TRBV6-3 and TRBJ2-7; TRBD1 might be the D (5 bases). The V gene lost 6 bases and the J gene lost 4 bases, with 10 bases spanning the gap. This CDR3 is 12 amino acids long. The V gene's germline CDR1 is MNHEY and CDR2 SVGEGT.

In its sample, this clonotype was seen many times. The chain is built from TRBV2 and TRBJ2-1; 10 positions agree with TRBD1. The germline gives CDR1 SNHLY, CDR2 FYNNEI. The V gene end was trimmed by 8 bases and the J gene end by 7 bases; junction bases not matched to a gene: 2. The CDR3 loop spans 12 amino acids. CDR3 amino acids: CASRTGGNEQFF. Here the CDR3 DNA reads TGTGCCAGCCGGACAGGGGGGAATGAGCAGTTCTTC.

The V call is TRBV7-2, the J call TRBJ2-5, with D perhaps matching TRBD1 (7 bases). The V end lost 5 bases, the J end lost 3 bases, and 19 bases lay between the germline ends. Germline lookup yields CDR1 SGHTA and CDR2 FQGNSA. This CDR3 comprises 16 residues. CDR3 DNA: TGTGCCAGCAGCCCGGACAGGCGGGGTGGAAAAGAGACCCAGTACTTC. Its protein is CASSPDRRGGKETQYF.

This clonotype was counted ten times or more. V gene TRBV20-1 combines with J gene TRBJ1-2; TRBD1 matches 7 bases. J was trimmed by 2 bases and V by 1 base; bases with no gene match: 4. CDR1 and CDR2 (germline): DFQATT, SNEGSKA (reference sequence). The CDR3 is made up of 14 amino acids. CDR3 bases: TGCAGTGCTAGAGGAGGACAGGCCAACTATGGCTACACCTTC. Protein: CSARGGQANYGYTF.

The chain employs TRBV3-1 and TRBJ1-4; 9 bases match TRBD1. V lost 4 bases and J lost 4; bases outside the gene matches: 4. Looked up from germline, CDR1 is LGHDT and CDR2 is YNNKEL (reference sequence). The CDR3 runs to 15 residues. The CDR3 sequence: CASSPWGQGNEKLFF. In nucleotides, the CDR3 is TGTGCCAGCAGCCCCTGGGGACAGGGTAATGAAAAACTGTTTTTT.

This chain uses TRBV12-5 with TRBJ2-3; 8 bases map to TRBD2. Germline CDR1 reads LGHNT; CDR2 reads FRNRAP. This CDR3 comprises 18 residues. V lost 0 bases and J lost 4; bases outside the gene matches: 12. CDR3 loop: CASGLVKSGLVHPDTQYF. CDR3 coding DNA: TGTGCTAGTGGTTTGGTAAAATCGGGACTAGTCCACCCAGATACGCAGTATTTT.

The chain employs TRBV6-1 and TRBJ1-1; a possible D gene is TRBD1 (6 bases). CDR1 and CDR2 from the germline V gene are MNHNS and SASEGT. Trimming pared 6 bases from V and 0 bases from J, leaving 14 bases between. CDR3 length: 15 residues. CDR3 sequence (DNA): TGTGCCAGCAGGGACAGACAGGCTATGAACACTGAAGCTTTCTTT. Residues: CASRDRQAMNTEAFF.

The chain employs TRBV15 and TRBJ2-7, with TRBD2 as a possible D gene (5 bases). CDR1 and CDR2 from the germline V gene are LNHNV and YYDKDF (reference sequence). The V end was cut by 2 bases, the J end by 2 bases, with 10 bases between. There are 14 residues in the CDR3. CDR3 loop: CATSRQSGPYEQYF. The CDR3 region has the DNA TGTGCCACCAGCAGACAAAGCGGACCCTACGAGCAGTACTTC.

This clonotype was found a few times. V is TRBV2 and J is TRBJ1-1; the D gene is possibly TRBD1 (5 bases). Germline V gives CDR1 SNHLY, CDR2 FYNNEI. This CDR3 is built from 15 residues. Trimming left V 6 bases short and J 0 bases short, with 14 bases between. In DNA, the CDR3 is TGTGCCAGCAGCGAAATCACAGGAATGAACACTGAAGCTTTCTTT. It specifies CASSEITGMNTEAFF.

This clonotype was recorded a few times. The chain links TRBV20-1 to TRBJ2-7; 10 nucleotides match TRBD1. CDR3 length: 17 amino acids. From germline, CDR1 is DFQATT and CDR2 SNEGSKA (reference sequence). V shed 0 bases, J shed 2 bases, and the junction held 10 bases outside the gene matches. The CDR3 loop reads CSARDPGRDRGPYEQYF. The DNA for the CDR3 is TGCAGTGCTAGAGATCCCGGACGGGACAGGGGACCCTACGAGCAGTACTTC.

This clonotype was recorded many times. CDR3 coding DNA: TGTGCCAGTAGCCGAGACTCTGGGGCCTACAATGAGCAGTTCTTC. Its translation is CASSRDSGAYNEQFF. The V and J genes are TRBV19 and TRBJ2-1; D is uncertain. Germline-derived CDR1 and CDR2 are LNHDA and SQIVND (reference sequence). Trimming took off 6 bases at V and 2 bases at J, with 14 bases between the two ends. The CDR3 contains 15 residues.

This clonotype has ten or more counts. The chain links TRBV10-3 to TRBJ1-6; tentatively, D is TRBD1 (5 bases). The CDR3 sequence is 13 residues long. Germline assignment: CDR1 ENHRY and CDR2 SYGVKD. The V and J ends lost 0 bases and 8 bases respectively, with 5 bases between them. CDR3 amino acids: CAISESRDSPLHF. The DNA of the CDR3 is TGTGCCATCAGTGAGTCCAGGGATTCACCCCTCCACTTT.

This clonotype appeared a few times. The chain links TRBV3-1 to TRBJ2-1; 8 bases line up with TRBD1. Germline loops: CDR1 LGHDT, CDR2 YNNKEL (reference sequence). This CDR3 contains 15 residues. With 2 bases clipped from V and 9 bases from J, the junction kept 9 bases outside the gene matches. In DNA, the CDR3 is TGTGCCAGCAGCCAACTACAGGGGGGAGAGGTTGAGCAGTTCTTC. Its translation is CASSQLQGGEVEQFF.

The J gene is TRBJ2-5, the V gene TRBV12-3 or TRBV12-4, with TRBD1 matching over 8 bases. V was clipped by 3 bases and J by 3 bases; unmatched bases: 3. The CDR3 length is 14 residues. The CDR3 loop reads CASSLTTGEETQYF. CDR3 nucleotides: TGTGCCAGCAGTTTGACGACAGGGGAAGAGACCCAGTACTTC.

This clonotype was counted ten times or more. The chain combines TRBV6-5 with TRBJ1-1, with D unresolved. Germline CDR1 reads MNHEY; CDR2 reads SVGAGI. The CDR3 is made up of 13 amino acids. Trimming pared 4 bases from V and 6 bases from J, leaving 12 bases between. CDR3 coding DNA: TGTGCCAGCAGTTCGGGATTCGGACCTGAAGCTTTCTTT. Encoded protein: CASSSGFGPEAFF.

This clonotype was found many times. The chain links TRBV27 to TRBJ2-1; 8 nucleotides agree with TRBD1. This CDR3 spans 13 amino acids. After removal of 5 bases from V and 9 bases from J, the junction contained 6 bases not matched to a gene. CDR1 and CDR2 from the germline V gene are MNHEY and SMNVEV (reference sequence). The CDR3 DNA reads as TGTGCCAGCAGTGGACAGGGTATTGGTGAGCAGTTCTTC. It translates to CASSGQGIGEQFF.

There are a few counts of this clonotype. The V call is TRBV2, the J call TRBJ1-5; D is possibly TRBD1 (5 bases). Germline CDR1 and CDR2: SNHLY and FYNNEI. V shed 4 bases and J shed 7 bases, with 14 bases lying between them. The CDR3 loop spans 14 amino acids. CDR3 sequence reads: CASSAGGDKQPQHF. In DNA form, the CDR3 reads TGTGCCAGCAGTGCCGGGGGGGATAAACAGCCCCAGCATTTT.

The table lists this clonotype with many counts. V and J are TRBV12-3 or TRBV12-4 and TRBJ2-3; no definite D call. V lost 5 bases, J lost 5 bases, and 14 bases lay in between. CDR3 length: 14 amino acids. CDR3 DNA sequence: TGTGCCAGCAGTACTACATTAACTGGAGATACGCAGTATTTT. This sequence encodes CASSTTLTGDTQYF.

The chain couples TRBV4-1 to TRBJ2-2; 8 nucleotides line up with TRBD1. CDR3 size: 17 residues. Germline-derived CDR1 and CDR2 are MGHRA and YSYEKL. V lost 3 bases to trimming and J lost 0 bases; unmatched junction nucleotides: 6. This CDR3 reads CASSHQGAQANTGELFF. CDR3 sequence (DNA): TGCGCCAGCAGCCATCAGGGGGCCCAGGCGAACACCGGGGAGCTGTTTTTT.

The genes are TRBV28 and TRBJ1-4; possibly TRBD1 for D (5 bases). CDR3 length equals 16 residues. V lost 4 bases and J 3 bases, leaving 15 bases between the germline ends. The germline gives CDR1 MDHEN, CDR2 SYDVKM. This chain's CDR3 is CASSSLLRGSNEKLFF. For the CDR3, the DNA is TGTGCCAGCAGTTCCCTCCTAAGGGGATCTAATGAAAAACTGTTTTTT. Drawing the rest from reference TRBV28 and TRBJ1-4, the complete variable domain is DVKVTQSSRYLVKRTGEKVFLECVQDMDHENMFWYRQDPGLGLRLIYFSYDVKMKEKGDIPEGYSVSREKKERFSLILESASTNQTSMYLCASSSLLRGSNEKLFFGSGTQLSVL.

About this clonotype: A much larger clone lies one base from this, so it may be a read error. The chain joins TRBV20-1 to TRBJ2-2, with unresolved D. V gave up 6 bases and J gave up 0 bases, with 11 bases separating them. The CDR3 is 14 amino acids. CDR1 is DFQATT, CDR2 SNEGSKA, per germline (reference sequence). CDR3 DNA sequence: TGCAGTGCCCGTGGGAAAACGAACACCGGGGAGCTGTTTTTT. Translated, it gives CSARGKTNTGELFF.

The rearrangement joins TRBV20-1 to TRBJ2-7; TRBD2 matches 7 bases. Germline V gene data show CDR1 as DFQATT and CDR2 as SNEGSKA (reference sequence). The ends lost 0 bases at V and 4 bases at J; junction bases unmatched: 9. The CDR3 spans 15 residues. The CDR3 spells CSARDRGLPTYEQYF. Here the CDR3 DNA reads TGCAGTGCTAGAGATCGGGGACTACCAACGTACGAGCAGTACTTC.

The chain has TRBV9 and TRBJ2-7; tentatively, D is TRBD2 (5 bases). The CDR3 runs 15 residues. V was clipped by 0 bases and J by 4 bases, with 14 bases between them. Germline V CDR1 and CDR2: SGDLS, YYNGEE. As DNA, the CDR3 is TGTGCCAGCAGCGTAGACACAGCCCGAGGGTACGAGCAGTACTTC. Residues: CASSVDTARGYEQYF.

Only a few counts were recorded for this clonotype. This chain links TRBV29-1 with TRBJ1-1; 7 nucleotides line up with TRBD1. There are 14 residues in the CDR3. V gave up 4 bases and J gave up 0 bases; unmatched junction bases: 5. The germline CDR1 and CDR2 sequences are SQVTM and ANQGSEA. CDR3 DNA: TGCAGCGTTGGCGAGACAGGGTTGAACACTGAAGCTTTCTTT. As protein: CSVGETGLNTEAFF.

This clonotype was seen a few times. The CDR3 reads CSVEDTIGGEQYV. Written as DNA, the CDR3 is TGCAGCGTTGAAGATACAATCGGGGGCGAGCAGTACGTC. The chain links TRBV29-1 to TRBJ2-7; possible D gene TRBD2, 6 bases. Germline CDR1 SQVTM, CDR2 ANQGSEA. The V gene lost 0 bases and the J gene lost 6 bases, with 12 bases spanning the gap. CDR3 size: 13 residues.